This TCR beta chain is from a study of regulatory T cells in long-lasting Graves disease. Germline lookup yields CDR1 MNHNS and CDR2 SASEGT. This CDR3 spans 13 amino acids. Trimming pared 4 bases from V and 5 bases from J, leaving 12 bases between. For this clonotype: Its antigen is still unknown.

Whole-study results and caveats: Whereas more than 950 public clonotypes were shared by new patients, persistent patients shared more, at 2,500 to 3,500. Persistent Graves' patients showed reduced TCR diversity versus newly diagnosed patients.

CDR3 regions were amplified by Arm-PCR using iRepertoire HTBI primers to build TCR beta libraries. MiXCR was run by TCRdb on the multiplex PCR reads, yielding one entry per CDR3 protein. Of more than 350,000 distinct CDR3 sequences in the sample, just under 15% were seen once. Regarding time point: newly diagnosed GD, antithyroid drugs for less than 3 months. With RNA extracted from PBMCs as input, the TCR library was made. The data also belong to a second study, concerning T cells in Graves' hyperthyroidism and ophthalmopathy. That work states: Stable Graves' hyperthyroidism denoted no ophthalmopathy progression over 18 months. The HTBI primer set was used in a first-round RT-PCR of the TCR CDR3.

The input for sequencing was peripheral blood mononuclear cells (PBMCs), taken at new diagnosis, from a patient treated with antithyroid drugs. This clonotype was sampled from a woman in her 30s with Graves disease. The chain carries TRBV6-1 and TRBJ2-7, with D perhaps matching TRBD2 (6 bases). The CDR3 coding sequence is TGTGCCAGCAGTGGATCCGGGGGAAACGAGCAGTACTTC. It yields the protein CASSGSGGNEQYF.